One and the same sample provided the 3 T cell receptor beta chains below, sequenced in a study of blood T cell repertoires in COVID-19. Profiled with immunoSEQ multiplex PCR; TCRdb holds only in-frame clones, not every one. The sample holds about 250,000 clones, 70% to 90% seen once. The sample was peripheral blood. These receptors originate from a woman aged 30 to 39 with active or convalescent COVID-19.

The chain uses TRBV6-4 and TRBJ2-3, with TRBD2 matching 10 bases. The ends lost 3 bases at V and 6 bases at J; junction bases unmatched: 9. The CDR3 spans 16 residues. Germline V gives CDR1 MRHNA, CDR2 SNTAGT. For the CDR3, the DNA is TGTGCCAGCAGTGAGGCTAGCGGGGGCCAGGGGGATACGCAGTATTTT. It encodes CASSEASGGQGDTQYF.

This chain links TRBV6-6 with TRBJ1-2; TRBD1 might be the D (5 bases). Per germline, CDR1 MNHNY and CDR2 SVGAGI (reference sequence). The CDR3 is 13 residues long. The germline V and J ends were trimmed by 2 bases and 8 bases, with 12 bases remaining between them. The CDR3 nucleotides are TGTGCCAGCAGTTACCGCGGAGGGGAAGGCTACACCTTC. Translating it yields CASSYRGGEGYTF.

V and J are TRBV3-1 (or the pseudogene TRBV3-2) and TRBJ2-1; 7 bases are a match to TRBD2. The germline gives CDR1 LGHDT, CDR2 YNNKEL (reference sequence). Germline trimming cut 4 bases from V and 2 bases from J; bases unmatched to any gene: 5. The CDR3 totals 15 residues. CDR3 region: CASSPPSGAYNEQFF. Here the CDR3 DNA reads TGTGCCAGCAGCCCGCCTAGCGGCGCCTACAATGAGCAGTTCTTC.